One sample yielded the 17 T cell receptor beta chains listed below, sequenced in a study of cytomegalovirus exposure and HLA in healthy donors. Use of 60 Vbeta and 13 Jbeta primers characterized the PCR. The assay was immunoSEQ multiplex PCR, and TCRdb's table has in-frame clones only and misses some. The sample yields 110,000 to 150,000 clones, of which the top ten take up 0.96%. The specimen was PBMCs. These receptors all stem from a male donor in good health and CMV-seronegative.

J is TRBJ1-4 and V is TRBV19; TRBD1 aligns across 9 bases. Germline V gene sequence: CDR1 LNHDA, CDR2 SQIVND (reference sequence). V dropped 5 bases and J dropped 7; count of bases not matched to a gene: 5. This CDR3 region has 14 residues. The CDR3 is CASSPGTGIEKLFF. CDR3 in DNA: TGTGCCAGTAGTCCCGGGACAGGGATTGAAAAACTGTTTTTT.

The chain uses TRBV15 and TRBJ1-2; TRBD1 might be the D (5 bases). The V end lost 0 bases, the J end lost 7 bases, and 18 bases lay between the germline ends. From germline, CDR1 is LNHNV and CDR2 YYDKDF (reference sequence). This CDR3 region has 16 residues. This CDR3 is CATSREPGKKTLGYTF. The CDR3 DNA reads as TGTGCCACCAGCAGAGAGCCAGGGAAAAAAACCCTTGGCTACACCTTC.

The chain joins TRBV10-3 to TRBJ2-5, with D uncertain. CDR1 and CDR2 from the germline V gene are ENHRY and SYGVKD. The germline V and J ends were trimmed by 6 bases and 0 bases, with 8 bases remaining between them. CDR3 length equals 13 residues. CDR3 nucleotides: TGTGCCATCAGCGGAGAGTACCAAGAGACCCAGTACTTC. Translated, it gives CAISGEYQETQYF.

The gene calls are TRBV7-6 and TRBJ2-2; 12 bases are a match to TRBD2. Germline values: CDR1 SGHVS, CDR2 FNYEAQ. The CDR3 extends over 19 amino acids. With V trimmed by 5 bases and J by 4 bases, 14 bases remained unmatched. The CDR3 DNA follows: TGTGCCAGCAGCCCCCTTAGGCTAGCGGGAGGGCCGGGCACCGGGGAGCTGTTTTTT. Translated: CASSPLRLAGGPGTGELFF. Looking up the rest from reference TRBV7-6 and TRBJ2-2 gives the full variable domain: GAGVSQSPRYKVTKRGQDVALRCDPISGHVSLYWYRQALGQGPEFLTYFNYEAQQDKSGLPNDRFSAERPEGSISTLTIQRTEQRDSAMYRCASSPLRLAGGPGTGELFFGEGSRLTVL.

The V call is TRBV19, the J call TRBJ2-1, with 10 bases fitting TRBD1. Unmatched junction bases numbered 10, after V lost 6 bases and J lost 8 bases. Germline V gene lookup returns CDR1 LNHDA and CDR2 SQIVND (reference sequence). The CDR3 extends over 15 amino acids. The CDR3 DNA reads TGTGCCAGTAGGTTCCGGACAGGGGGTAGGCATGAGCAGTTCTTC. Encoded protein: CASRFRTGGRHEQFF.

The chain is built from TRBV7-2 and TRBJ1-4; the match to TRBD1 covers 8 bases. The germline gives CDR1 SGHTA, CDR2 FQGNSA. The junction had 9 bases not matched to a gene; V was cut back by 5 bases and J by 7 bases. This CDR3 region has 15 residues. The CDR3 bases are TGTGCCAGCAGCCGACAGGGGCCCCCGAGTGAAAAACTGTTTTTT. Translating it yields CASSRQGPPSEKLFF.

The chain links TRBV6-5 to TRBJ2-7; D might be TRBD1 (6 bases). V lost 2 bases to trimming and J lost 2 bases, with 10 bases between them. This CDR3 is built from 14 residues. Germline values: CDR1 MNHEY, CDR2 SVGAGI. The CDR3 nucleotides are TGTGCCAGCAGTTACGGGGGCCCGGCCTACGAGCAGTACTTC. Translated: CASSYGGPAYEQYF.

This chain links TRBV19 with TRBJ2-5; TRBD2 matches at 14 bases. The trim removed 10 bases at V and 4 bases at J, leaving 5 bases unmatched. CDR1 LNHDA and CDR2 SQIVND come from the germline V gene (reference sequence). There are 14 residues in the CDR3. CDR3 sequence (DNA): TGTGCCACGGGGACTAGCGGGAGTAGAGAGACCCAGTACTTC. It encodes CATGTSGSRETQYF.

The J gene is TRBJ2-6, the V gene TRBV5-1; D unresolved. Germline assignment: CDR1 SGHRS and CDR2 YFSETQ. V was shortened by 0 bases and J by 0 bases, with 7 bases between the two germline ends. This CDR3 comprises 16 residues. The CDR3 sequence is CASSLDGYSGANVLTF. The CDR3 nucleotides are TGCGCCAGCAGCTTGGACGGTTACTCTGGGGCCAACGTCCTGACTTTC.

The rearrangement links TRBV10-3 to TRBJ2-7; 7 bases match TRBD1. The germline V gene has CDR1 ENHRY and CDR2 SYGVKD. The CDR3 sequence is 15 residues long. Losses at the gene ends were 6 bases for V and 5 bases for J; bases not matched to a gene: 13. CDR3 protein: CAISGGQAGLDEQYF. DNA of the CDR3: TGTGCCATCAGCGGAGGACAGGCCGGTTTGGACGAGCAGTACTTC.

The chain carries TRBV7-2 and TRBJ2-7; D is perhaps TRBD1 (6 bases). Trimming left V 6 bases short and J 0 bases short, with 9 bases between. CDR1 is SGHTA, CDR2 FQGNSA, per germline. The length of the CDR3 is 13 residues. The CDR3 region has the DNA TGTGCCAGCAGGCGAGGGGGCTCCTACGAGCAGTACTTC. Protein: CASRRGGSYEQYF.

V and J are TRBV29-1 and TRBJ2-3, with 10 bases identical to TRBD1. The CDR3 runs 12 residues. The V segment lost 8 bases and the J segment 4 bases; nucleotides outside the gene matches: 3. The V gene's germline CDR1 is SQVTM and CDR2 ANQGSEA. As DNA, the CDR3 is TGCAGCACCGGGACAGGGGCAGATACGCAGTATTTT. Translation: CSTGTGADTQYF.

The rearrangement uses TRBV9 and TRBJ1-2; unclear D gene. The CDR3 has 16 residues. The germline V and J ends were trimmed by 0 bases and 4 bases, with 16 bases remaining between them. Germline values: CDR1 SGDLS, CDR2 YYNGEE. CDR3 coding DNA: TGTGCCAGCAGCGTAGAATTACAGCCCGTGCGCTATGGCTACACCTTC. This translates into CASSVELQPVRYGYTF.

CDR3 in DNA: TGTGCCAGCGCTATGGGGAGTTTGAACACTGAAGCTTTCTTT. It yields the protein CASAMGSLNTEAFF. This chain connects TRBV27 to TRBJ1-1, with D uncertain. The germline V gene encodes CDR1 MNHEY and CDR2 SMNVEV (reference sequence). The V end was cut by 8 bases, the J end by 0 bases, with 13 bases between. The CDR3 is 14 amino acids.

The V and J genes are TRBV9 and TRBJ2-2; 10 positions agree with TRBD2. V shed 2 bases, J shed 5 bases, and the junction held 9 bases outside the gene matches. This CDR3 region has 17 residues. Germline V gene data show CDR1 as SGDLS and CDR2 as YYNGEE. CDR3 sequence reads: CASSVTSGAVWTGELFF. In DNA form, the CDR3 reads TGTGCCAGCAGCGTCACTAGCGGGGCTGTCTGGACCGGGGAGCTGTTTTTT.

The chain couples TRBV6-5 to TRBJ1-1; D remains ambiguous. Germline lookup yields CDR1 MNHEY and CDR2 SVGAGI. This CDR3 is 14 amino acids long. Trimming shortened V by 2 bases and J by 5 bases, and 12 bases separated the two germline ends. The CDR3 loop reads CASSYGARWTEAFF. CDR3 sequence (DNA): TGTGCCAGCAGTTACGGCGCGAGGTGGACTGAAGCTTTCTTT.

A note on this clone: Sequence at one end of the junction differs from germline and may be a read error. The chain recombines TRBV30 with TRBJ1-4, with a tentative D call TRBD1 (5 bases). The CDR3 covers 15 residues. Germline CDR1 is GTSNPN and CDR2 is SVGIG (reference sequence). Written as DNA, the CDR3 is TGTGCCGGGAGTGCCCAGGCAGGGTCTAATGAAAAACTGTTTTTT. It is translated as CAGSAQAGSNEKLFF.